The clone carrying this TCR beta chain appeared once. Per the original methods: Amplified reference gene primers provided the basis for estimating nucleated cell counts. Measured with immunoSEQ multiplex PCR; TCRdb has only the in-frame clones, and not every one. That table supplies the V and J calls and clone size; D and trimming were determined from the DNA. The table shows 45,000 to 50,000 clones, with 70% to 90% occurring only once. Followed longitudinally, the Seattle patients had been enrolled during active infection. The sample is drawn from a study of blood T cell repertoires in COVID-19. Study details: PBMCs, B-cell-depleted T cells, or T cells provided the cDNA or gDNA that made up the material.

Germline-derived CDR1 and CDR2 are KGHDR and SFDVKD. The V and J ends lost 1 base and 4 bases, in that order; junction bases with no gene match: 5. CDR3 length: 15 amino acids. This chain links TRBV24-1 with TRBJ1-2, with 7 bases identical to TRBD1. Material for sequencing was peripheral blood. The origin of this receptor is a woman over 75 with COVID-19, enrolled during active disease. The chain's CDR3 is CATSDFSTGPYGYTF. The CDR3 bases are TGTGCCACCAGTGATTTCTCGACAGGGCCCTATGGCTACACCTTC.